This TCR beta chain is from a study of T cell clones after liver transplantation. Study as a whole: Immunosuppression withdrawal was tried within 2 years after liver transplantation in this trial. Graft-donor-reactive sequences were compared with third-party-reactive TCRbeta sequences from pre-transplant mixed lymphocyte reactions.

A remark on this clone: Its antigen is not known.

Sequencing used immunoSEQ multiplex PCR; TCRdb keeps in-frame clones, though not all of them. The table lists about 68,000 clones, around 93% of them singletons. Study conclusions and caveats: The donor-reactive repertoire was only partly measurable in two subjects, lacking donor cells.

CDR3 size: 14 residues. In germline, CDR1 is SGHTA, CDR2 FQGNSA. Trimming took 2 bases from V and 6 from J, leaving 10 bases between them. The input for sequencing was CD4+ T cells from blood, taken less than 28 months after liver transplant. This clonotype was obtained from a human patient who received a liver transplant. Some T cells may be supplied by the graft donor. The chain combines TRBV7-2 with TRBJ2-2; possibly TRBD1 for D (5 bases). This CDR3 reads CASSLLLGAGELFF. The CDR3 coding sequence is TGTGCCAGCAGCTTACTTCTAGGGGCCGGGGAGCTGTTTTTT.